These 27 T cell receptor beta chains came from one sample sequenced in a study of T cell changes during pregnancy in multiple sclerosis. The protocol was immunoSEQ multiplex PCR, while the TCRdb copy is restricted to in-frame clones and leaves out a portion. The profile shows over 70,000 clones, roughly 92% of them singletons. Source: peripheral blood, taken in the third trimester of pregnancy. These receptors came from a female donor in good health, enrolled as a control in a pregnancy study.

The rearrangement links TRBV28 to TRBJ2-1; D is possibly TRBD2 (5 bases). V lost 5 bases to trimming and J lost 6 bases, with 20 bases between them. The CDR3 runs 16 residues. CDR1 is MDHEN, CDR2 SYDVKM, per germline. The CDR3 sequence: CASSPPPGLEGNEQFF. In DNA, the CDR3 is TGTGCCAGCAGTCCCCCTCCGGGCCTCGAGGGCAATGAGCAGTTCTTC.

V usage is TRBV13 and J usage is TRBJ2-6; D unresolved. Germline lookup yields CDR1 PRHDT and CDR2 FYEKMQ (reference sequence). This CDR3 region has 14 residues. The V gene lost 3 bases and the J gene lost 1 base, with 4 bases spanning the gap. This chain's CDR3 is CASSFRSGANVLTF. CDR3 nucleotide sequence: TGTGCCAGCAGCTTTCGGTCTGGGGCCAACGTCCTGACTTTC.

The gene calls are TRBV10-2 and TRBJ1-4; 7 bases agree with TRBD1. The CDR3 has 13 amino acids. Trimming took 8 bases from V and 8 from J; bases not matched to a gene: 8. Germline V gene sequence: CDR1 WSHSY, CDR2 SAAADI. CDR3 sequence: CASHDRVDEKLFF. The CDR3 DNA reads TGCGCCAGCCACGACAGGGTAGACGAAAAACTGTTTTTT.

The sample holds a few counts of this clone. This sequence joins TRBV30 and TRBJ1-1; D unresolved. CDR1 and CDR2 (germline): GTSNPN, SVGIG (reference sequence). The CDR3 loop spans 14 amino acids. The V and J ends lost 4 bases and 3 bases respectively, with 15 bases between them. CDR3: CAWMEEGWDTEAFF. The CDR3 nucleotides read TGTGCCTGGATGGAGGAGGGATGGGACACTGAAGCTTTCTTT.

V and J are TRBV28 and TRBJ1-2, with TRBD1 as a possible D gene (5 bases). V lost 6 bases, J lost 2 bases, and 13 bases lay in between. CDR1 is MDHEN, CDR2 SYDVKM, per germline. The CDR3 is 14 residues long. The DNA of the CDR3 is TGTGCCAGCAGAACCTCGGGGGACAACTATGGCTACACCTTC. It is translated as CASRTSGDNYGYTF.

This clone appeared a single time. This chain connects TRBV27 to TRBJ2-7; TRBD1 is a possible D gene (5 bases). The CDR3 spans 15 residues. With 2 bases removed from V and 3 bases from J, the gap between germline ends came to 14 bases. From germline, CDR1 is MNHEY and CDR2 SMNVEV (reference sequence). CDR3 sequence (DNA): TGTGCCAGCAGTTTAGAACAGGCTACCGTCTACGAGCAGTACTTC. Its protein product is CASSLEQATVYEQYF.

The chain employs TRBV5-1 and TRBJ1-1; D is ambiguous. CDR1 is SGHRS, CDR2 YFSETQ, per germline. V dropped 5 bases and J dropped 0 bases, with 14 bases sitting between them. This CDR3 spans 15 amino acids. CDR3: CASRATTNMNTEAFF. CDR3 DNA: TGCGCCAGCAGAGCCACGACAAACATGAACACTGAAGCTTTCTTT. Full variable domain (remainder filled in from reference TRBV5-1 and TRBJ1-1): KAGVTQTPRYLIKTRGQQVTLSCSPISGHRSVSWYQQTPGQGLQFLFEYFSETQRNKGNFPGRFSGRQFSNSRSEMNVSTLELGDSALYLCASRATTNMNTEAFFGQGTRLTVV.

CDR3 bases: TGTGCCAGCAGTGGGCGGCGGGGCAATGAGCAGTTCTTC. Translated: CASSGRRGNEQFF. V and J are TRBV6-1 and TRBJ2-1, with D possibly TRBD2 on 6 matching bases. The CDR3 has 13 amino acids. Looked up from germline, CDR1 is MNHNS and CDR2 is SASEGT. V shed 4 bases and J shed 6 bases, with 10 bases lying between them.

V and J are TRBV7-6 and TRBJ2-2; D possibly corresponds to TRBD1 (7 bases). The CDR3 covers 16 residues. V lost 6 bases, J lost 1 base, and 15 bases lay in between. Germline V gene data show CDR1 as SGHVS and CDR2 as FNYEAQ. Here the CDR3 reads CASRTRGEMNTGELFF. The DNA for the CDR3 is TGTGCCAGCAGAACCAGGGGGGAGATGAACACCGGGGAGCTGTTTTTT.

The chain joins TRBV5-1 to TRBJ2-1; weak D call: TRBD2 (5 bases). The germline V gene has CDR1 SGHRS and CDR2 YFSETQ. Trimming cost V 6 bases and J 4 bases, with 11 bases left between them. There are 13 residues in the CDR3. The CDR3 nucleotides read TGCGCCAGCATGGCGGGTCAGTACAATGAGCAGTTCTTC. Translated: CASMAGQYNEQFF.

This sequence joins TRBV7-8 and TRBJ1-5; 7 bases map to TRBD1. V was clipped by 3 bases and J by 6 bases; unmatched bases: 5. The V gene's germline CDR1 is SGHVS and CDR2 FQNEAQ. CDR3 length: 14 amino acids. The CDR3 loop reads CASSFGGGFQPQHF. CDR3 sequence (DNA): TGTGCCAGCAGCTTTGGAGGGGGCTTTCAGCCCCAGCATTTT. The full variable domain, with the rest looked up from reference TRBV7-8 and TRBJ1-5, is GAGVSQSPRYKVAKRGQDVALRCDPISGHVSLFWYQQALGQGPEFLTYFQNEAQLDKSGLPSDRFFAERPEGSVSTLKIQRTQQEDSAVYLCASSFGGGFQPQHFGDGTRLSIL.

The genes are TRBV9 and TRBJ2-5; 8 bases fit TRBD2. The CDR3 is 14 residues long. CDR1 and CDR2 from the germline V gene are SGDLS and YYNGEE. Trimming cost V 3 bases and J 2 bases; bases outside gene matches: 3. The CDR3 region has the DNA TGTGCCAGCAGCGGGGTAGCGGGACAAGAGACCCAGTACTTC. It translates to CASSGVAGQETQYF.

This clone has just one count. The chain has TRBV6-1 and TRBJ2-1; TRBD2 matches 12 bases. The V gene end was trimmed by 4 bases and the J gene end by 1 base; junction bases not matched to a gene: 2. Germline-derived CDR1 and CDR2 are MNHNS and SASEGT. CDR3 length: 16 amino acids. This CDR3 is CASSVLAGGSYNEQFF. Here the CDR3 DNA reads TGTGCCAGCAGTGTCCTAGCGGGAGGGTCCTACAATGAGCAGTTCTTC.

The chain has TRBV4-1 and TRBJ2-1, with TRBD2 identical over 10 bases. Germline V CDR1 and CDR2: MGHRA, YSYEKL. The V segment lost 2 bases and the J segment 5 bases; nucleotides outside the gene matches: 6. CDR3 length: 16 amino acids. CDR3: CASSQPVAGGNNEQFF. As DNA, the CDR3 is TGCGCCAGCAGCCAACCGGTAGCGGGAGGTAACAATGAGCAGTTCTTC.

This sequence joins TRBV7-2 and TRBJ1-6; weak D call: TRBD1 (6 bases). CDR1 and CDR2 (germline): SGHTA, FQGNSA. The CDR3 covers 15 residues. V was clipped by 5 bases and J by 9 bases, with 17 bases between them. The CDR3, as DNA: TGTGCCAGCAGCCAGGGTAGGGGGTATGGTTCACCCCTCCACTTT. This codes for CASSQGRGYGSPLHF.

This chain joins TRBV7-9 and TRBJ1-5; D unresolved. Trimming took 4 bases from V and 7 from J, leaving 14 bases between them. The CDR3 runs to 14 residues. CDR1 is SEHNR and CDR2 is FQNEAQ in the germline V gene (reference sequence). This chain's CDR3 is CASSSVGISQPQHF. CDR3 coding DNA: TGTGCCAGCAGCTCCGTCGGTATTAGCCAGCCCCAGCATTTT.

This chain uses TRBV19 with TRBJ2-3; TRBD2 matches 9 bases. With V trimmed by 2 bases and J by 0 bases, 3 bases remained unmatched. Germline V gives CDR1 LNHDA, CDR2 SQIVND (reference sequence). The CDR3 runs to 16 residues. For the CDR3, the DNA is TGTGCCAGTAGTATATTAGCGGGGGTGAGCACAGATACGCAGTATTTT. Residues: CASSILAGVSTDTQYF.

CDR3 sequence reads: CASSSAGTGSNQPQHF. In DNA, the CDR3 is TGTGCCAGCAGTTCCGCGGGGACAGGGAGCAATCAGCCCCAGCATTTT. This chain connects TRBV27 to TRBJ1-5, with 9 bases identical to TRBD1. CDR3 length: 16 amino acids. With V trimmed by 4 bases and J by 1 base, 5 bases remained unmatched. Germline lookup yields CDR1 MNHEY and CDR2 SMNVEV (reference sequence).

V and J are TRBV7-2 and TRBJ2-7; the match to TRBD2 covers 10 bases. CDR1 and CDR2 from the germline V gene are SGHTA and FQGNSA. With V trimmed by 4 bases and J by 6 bases, 6 bases remained unmatched. The CDR3 length is 14 residues. Written as DNA, the CDR3 is TGTGCCAGCAGCTCTCGACTAGCGGGCGGCGAGCAGTACTTC. Its protein is CASSSRLAGGEQYF. The whole variable domain, filled in from reference TRBV7-2 and TRBJ2-7, reads GAGVSQSPSNKVTEKGKDVELRCDPISGHTALYWYRQSLGQGLEFLIYFQGNSAPDKSGLPSDRFSAERTGGSVSTLTIQRTQQEDSAVYLCASSSRLAGGEQYFGPGTRLTVT.

The V gene is TRBV10-3, the J gene TRBJ2-1; D is possibly TRBD2 (6 bases). The CDR3 sequence is 15 residues long. Germline CDR1 ENHRY, CDR2 SYGVKD. Trimming cost V 0 bases and J 4 bases, with 10 bases left between them. CDR3 protein: CAISESGSGYNEQFF. DNA of the CDR3: TGTGCCATCAGTGAGTCCGGGAGCGGATACAATGAGCAGTTCTTC.

The sample holds one count of this clone. This chain links TRBV5-1 with TRBJ2-7, with 7 bases aligning to TRBD1. The ends lost 4 bases at V and 2 bases at J; junction bases unmatched: 3. This CDR3 has 13 residues. The germline CDR1 and CDR2 sequences are SGHRS and YFSETQ. This CDR3 reads CASSPGTAYEQYF. The DNA for the CDR3 is TGCGCCAGCAGCCCCGGGACAGCCTACGAGCAGTACTTC.

V is TRBV21-1 and J is TRBJ2-7; TRBD1, as called in the table, went unchecked against the DNA. TRBV21-1 represents a pseudogene. The CDR3 contains 11 residues. CDR3 residues: CASKGTYEQYF. The CDR3 DNA is TGTGCCAGCAAGGGGACCTACGAGCAGTACTTC.

The V gene is TRBV14, the J gene TRBJ2-2; D might be TRBD2 (5 bases). The V gene lost 5 bases and the J gene lost 4 bases, with 14 bases spanning the gap. The CDR3 has 15 amino acids. CDR1 and CDR2 from the germline V gene are SGHDN and FVKESK. Here the CDR3 reads CASSAPGVGTGELFF. CDR3 nucleotides: TGTGCCAGCAGCGCCCCCGGGGTGGGCACCGGGGAGCTGTTTTTT. The entire variable domain, with the rest obtained from reference TRBV14 and TRBJ2-2, is as follows: EAGVTQFPSHSVIEKGQTVTLRCDPISGHDNLYWYRRVMGKEIKFLLHFVKESKQDESGMPNNRFLAERTGGTYSTLKVQPAELEDSGVYFCASSAPGVGTGELFFGEGSRLTVL.

V usage is TRBV18 and J usage is TRBJ2-3; TRBD1 matches at 9 bases. The V segment lost 8 bases and the J segment 7 bases; nucleotides outside the gene matches: 16. The germline CDR1 and CDR2 sequences are KGHSH and LQKENI. This CDR3 is 16 amino acids long. DNA for the CDR3: TGTGCCAGCCAACCTTTCGGGACAGGGACAGGGAATACGCAGTATTTT. It yields the protein CASQPFGTGTGNTQYF.

This chain joins TRBV5-6 and TRBJ2-3; the match to TRBD2 covers 14 bases. V shed 4 bases and J 4 bases; nucleotides not matched to a gene: 5. The CDR3 loop spans 16 amino acids. Germline assignment: CDR1 SGHDT and CDR2 YYEEEE. CDR3 residues: CASSLGTSGGSDTQYF. The CDR3 DNA sequence: TGTGCCAGCAGCCTAGGGACTAGCGGGGGCTCAGATACGCAGTATTTT.

The chain recombines TRBV11-3 with TRBJ2-2; 7 nucleotides match TRBD2. The germline CDR1 and CDR2 sequences are SGHNT and YENEEA. V dropped 5 bases and J dropped 4; count of bases not matched to a gene: 1. This CDR3 contains 13 residues. The CDR3 sequence is CASSPGGTGELFF. Here the CDR3 DNA reads TGTGCCAGCAGCCCGGGGGGCACCGGGGAGCTGTTTTTT.

In this sample, this clone turned up once. The chain joins TRBV28 to TRBJ2-5, with 7 nucleotides matching TRBD1. This CDR3 contains 13 residues. Per the germline V gene, CDR1 is MDHEN and CDR2 is SYDVKM. With 8 bases clipped from V and 2 bases from J, the junction kept 5 bases outside the gene matches. The CDR3, as DNA: TGTGCCAGCGGTCTGACAGGGCAAGAGACCCAGTACTTC. Translation gives CASGLTGQETQYF.